The rows below give T cell receptor beta chains drawn from one sample of a study of blood T cell repertoires in COVID-19. Some clones are missing from TCRdb's copy, which holds only in-frame ones; the method was immunoSEQ multiplex PCR. The table lists a few hundred thousand clones, about 90% of them singletons. Sequenced sample: PBMCs or T cells enriched from blood (not recorded which). These receptors originate from a woman aged 30 to 39 who had recovered from COVID-19. Both conserved end residues are part of each CDR3. The D gene is left open where the match is weak. Size values are once, few and many counts, or a class for expanded clones, and some rows have none.

d_call j_call clone_size v_call cdr3_nt cdr3_aa
TRBD1 TRBJ1-1 NA TRBV6-5 TGTGCCAGCAGTTACTCGGGGACAGGGGGGAACACTGAAGCTTTCTTT CASSYSGTGGNTEAFF
TRBD2 TRBJ2-1 NA TRBV19 TGTGCCAGTAGTATAAGGGCTAGCGGGAGGGGAAATGAGCAGTTCTTC CASSIRASGRGNEQFF
NA TRBJ1-4 NA TRBV3-1/TRBV3-2 TGTGCCAGCCGAGGGTTTGAAAAACTGTTTTTT CASRGFEKLFF
NA TRBJ1-3 NA TRBV28 TGTGCCAGCAGTTCTACCGACACCATATATTTT CASSSTDTIYF
NA TRBJ1-1 NA TRBV10-3 TGTGCCATCAGGAATCAGGGGCACACTGAAGCTTTCTTT CAIRNQGHTEAFF
TRBD1 TRBJ1-2 NA TRBV29-1 TGCAGCGTTGAAGATCCCGGGACAGTTATGGATGGCTACACCTTC CSVEDPGTVMDGYTF
TRBD1 TRBJ2-7 NA TRBV28 TGTGCCAGCAGTCCCGGAACCGGGACAGGTTTCTCCTACGAGCAGTACTTC CASSPGTGTGFSYEQYF
NA TRBJ2-3 NA TRBV7-2 TGTGCCAGCAGCGCGGGGTGGGCGAGAGATACGCAGTATTTT CASSAGWARDTQYF
NA TRBJ2-7 NA TRBV12-3/TRBV12-4 TGTGCCAGCAGCAAGAATAGCGAGCAGTACTTC CASSKNSEQYF
TRBD1 TRBJ2-7 NA TRBV19 TGTGCCAGTAGTATACTTGGACAGGGTGACGAGCAGTACTTC CASSILGQGDEQYF
TRBD2 TRBJ2-1 NA TRBV25-1 TGTGCCAGCAGACCAGCGGGGAGCTCCTACAATGAGCAGTTCTTC CASRPAGSSYNEQFF
TRBD1 TRBJ2-7 NA TRBV19 TGTGCCAGTAGTTACCGGGACAGGGGCTACGAGCAGTACTTC CASSYRDRGYEQYF
NA TRBJ2-2 NA TRBV7-7 TGTGCTAGCAGCTCTGAGCCGGGACAAGGGGAGCTGTTTTTT CASSSEPGQGELFF
TRBD1 TRBJ2-2 NA TRBV6-6 TGTGCCAGCAGTTATTCAGGGGGCCGGGCCACCGGGGAGCTGTTTTTT CASSYSGGRATGELFF
NA TRBJ1-4 NA TRBV2 TGTGCCAGCAGACGTGTCCGCGGCGGAGCAACTAATGAAAAACTGTTTTTT CASRRVRGGATNEKLFF
TRBD1 TRBJ2-7 NA TRBV5-4 TGTGCCAGCAGCTTGGGGGGGACAGGGCGATACGAGCAGTACTTC CASSLGGTGRYEQYF
NA TRBJ1-5 once TRBV19 TGTGCCAGTAGTCCCGGGGTCCAGCCCCAGCATTTT CASSPGVQPQHF
NA TRBJ2-2 NA TRBV14 TGTGCCAGCAGCCAGAGAGTGGACAGCTCCACCGGGGAGCTGTTTTTT CASSQRVDSSTGELFF
TRBD2 TRBJ2-2 NA TRBV3-1/TRBV3-2 TGTGCCAGCAGCCCAGTGTCAGGAGCGGGAGGGTCGGGGGAGCTGTTTTTT CASSPVSGAGGSGELFF
TRBD1 TRBJ1-2 NA TRBV7-3 TGTGCCAGCAGCTCCTCGGACAGGGGGGGTGGCTACACCTTC CASSSSDRGGGYTF
NA TRBJ2-5 NA TRBV7-2 TGTGCCAGCAGCTCCCAACTCTTCCTCGAGACCCAGTACTTC CASSSQLFLETQYF
TRBD1 TRBJ1-2 NA TRBV19 TGTGCCAGTAGTCCCAGGGGGCTTTTCAATGGCTACACCTTC CASSPRGLFNGYTF
TRBD2 TRBJ2-3 NA TRBV4-2 TGTGCCACGGATAGCGGGAGGGCCGGAGGGGATACGCAGTATTTT CATDSGRAGGDTQYF
TRBD1 TRBJ2-7 NA TRBV27 TGTGCCAGCAGTCCCGGACAGGGGTACGAGCAGTACTTC CASSPGQGYEQYF
NA TRBJ1-2 NA TRBV18 TGTGCCAGCTCCCCAGGAGTTCAGGGTCTCTATGGCTACACCTTC CASSPGVQGLYGYTF
NA TRBJ2-3 NA TRBV4-1 TGCGCCAGCTCAAGGGAGAGCACAGATACGCAGTATTTT CASSRESTDTQYF
NA TRBJ1-5 NA TRBV30 TGTGCCTGGAGAGCCGAAGGGGCTCAGCCCCAGCATTTT CAWRAEGAQPQHF
NA TRBJ1-2 NA TRBV3-1/TRBV3-2 TGTGCCAGCGCCCCCCCGGGGACAACCTATGGCTACACCTTC CASAPPGTTYGYTF
NA TRBJ1-1 NA TRBV5-6 TGTGCCAGCAGCTTACGGGGGGCCGGGACTGAAGCTTTCTTT CASSLRGAGTEAFF